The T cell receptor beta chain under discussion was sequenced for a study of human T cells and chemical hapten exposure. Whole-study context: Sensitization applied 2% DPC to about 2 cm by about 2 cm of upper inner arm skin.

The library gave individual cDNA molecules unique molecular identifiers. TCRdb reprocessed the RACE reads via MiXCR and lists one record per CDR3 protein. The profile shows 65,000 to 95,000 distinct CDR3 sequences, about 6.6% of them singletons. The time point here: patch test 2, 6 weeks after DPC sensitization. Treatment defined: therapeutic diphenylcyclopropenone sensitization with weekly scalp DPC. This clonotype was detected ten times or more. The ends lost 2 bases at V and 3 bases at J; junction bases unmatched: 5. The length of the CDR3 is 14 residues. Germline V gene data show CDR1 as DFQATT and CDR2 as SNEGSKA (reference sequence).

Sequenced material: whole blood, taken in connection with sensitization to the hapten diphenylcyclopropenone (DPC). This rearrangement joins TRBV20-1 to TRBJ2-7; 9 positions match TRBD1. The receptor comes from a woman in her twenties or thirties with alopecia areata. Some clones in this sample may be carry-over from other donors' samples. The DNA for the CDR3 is TGCAGTGCTAGACACGGGACAGGGAACTACGAGCAGTACTTC. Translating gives CSARHGTGNYEQYF.